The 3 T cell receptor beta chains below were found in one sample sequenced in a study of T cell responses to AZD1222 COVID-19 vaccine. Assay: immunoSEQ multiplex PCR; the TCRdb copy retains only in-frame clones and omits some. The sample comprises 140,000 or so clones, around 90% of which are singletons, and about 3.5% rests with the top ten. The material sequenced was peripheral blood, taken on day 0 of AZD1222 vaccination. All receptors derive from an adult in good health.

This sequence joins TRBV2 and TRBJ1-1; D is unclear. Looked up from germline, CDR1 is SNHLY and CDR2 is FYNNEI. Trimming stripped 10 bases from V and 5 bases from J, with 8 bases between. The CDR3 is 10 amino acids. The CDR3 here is CATLRTEAFF. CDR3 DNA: TGTGCCACCCTTCGGACTGAAGCTTTCTTT.

In DNA form, the CDR3 reads TGTGCCAGTGGAGGGGGAACGAACACCGGGGAGCTGTTTTTT. As protein: CASGGGTNTGELFF. This chain uses TRBV19 with TRBJ2-2; D could derive from TRBD1 or TRBD2 (6 bases each). Germline CDR1 is LNHDA and CDR2 is SQIVND (reference sequence). The ends were cut back, 8 bases at V and 0 bases at J, with 10 bases in the middle. The CDR3 covers 14 residues.

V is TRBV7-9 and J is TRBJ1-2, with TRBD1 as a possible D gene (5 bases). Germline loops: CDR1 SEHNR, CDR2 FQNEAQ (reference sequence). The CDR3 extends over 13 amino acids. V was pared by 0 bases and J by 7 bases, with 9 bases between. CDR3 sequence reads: CASSLAGDFGYTF. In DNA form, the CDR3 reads TGTGCCAGCAGCTTAGCTGGGGACTTTGGCTACACCTTC. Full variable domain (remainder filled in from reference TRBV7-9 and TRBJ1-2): DTGVSQNPRHKITKRGQNVTFRCDPISEHNRLYWYRQTLGQGPEFLTYFQNEAQLEKSRLLSDRFSAERPKGSFSTLEIQRTEQGDSAMYLCASSLAGDFGYTFGSGTRLTVV.